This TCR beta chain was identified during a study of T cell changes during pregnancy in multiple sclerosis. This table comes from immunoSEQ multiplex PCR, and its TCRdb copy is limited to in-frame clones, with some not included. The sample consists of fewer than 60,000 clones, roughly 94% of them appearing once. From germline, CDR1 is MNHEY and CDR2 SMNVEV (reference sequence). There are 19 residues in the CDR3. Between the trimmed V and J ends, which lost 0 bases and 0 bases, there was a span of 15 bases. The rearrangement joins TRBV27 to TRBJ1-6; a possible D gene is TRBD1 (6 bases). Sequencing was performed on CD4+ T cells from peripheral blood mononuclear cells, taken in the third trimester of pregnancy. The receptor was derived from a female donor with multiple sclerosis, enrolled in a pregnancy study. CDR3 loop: CASSLSVPDRFSYNSPLHF. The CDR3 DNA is TGTGCCAGCAGTTTATCGGTCCCGGACAGATTCTCCTATAATTCACCCCTCCACTTT.